Presented here are 15 T cell receptor beta chains from one specimen sequenced in a study of blood T cells in healthy people across ages. The second PCR ran about 7 to 12 cycles with a sample-barcoded 5' primer and J-beta primers. TCRdb re-analysed the 5' RACE reads in MiXCR, keeping a single row per CDR3 protein. The sample holds 1.5 million to 2 million distinct CDR3 sequences, 25% to 30% seen once. The sample was blood. These receptors originate from a woman aged 25 to 39 in good health.

The V call is TRBV11-2, the J call TRBJ1-1; tentatively, D is TRBD1 (6 bases). CDR3 length: 15 residues. Germline V lookup: CDR1 SGHAT, CDR2 FQNNGV. The V end lost 6 bases, the J end lost 1 base, and 15 bases lay between the germline ends. CDR3 in amino acids: CASRLSPTGNTEAFF. The CDR3, as DNA: TGTGCCAGCAGACTATCCCCGACAGGGAACACTGAAGCTTTCTTT. The whole variable domain, remainder taken from reference TRBV11-2 and TRBJ1-1, is EAGVAQSPRYKIIEKRQSVAFWCNPISGHATLYWYQQILGQGPKLLIQFQNNGVVDDSQLPKDRFSAERLKGVDSTLKIQPAKLEDSAVYLCASRLSPTGNTEAFFGQGTRLTVV.

The chain joins TRBV20-1 to TRBJ2-7; 11 bases are a match to TRBD2. In germline, CDR1 is DFQATT, CDR2 SNEGSKA (reference sequence). V was pared by 4 bases and J by 3 bases, with 8 bases of the junction left unmatched. The CDR3 has 15 amino acids. CDR3 loop: CSATITTSGIYEQYF. The DNA for the CDR3 is TGCAGTGCTACAATTACGACTAGCGGGATCTACGAGCAGTACTTC.

The CDR3 protein is CASSQDIETQYF. The CDR3 DNA follows: TGTGCCAGCAGCCAAGATATAGAGACCCAGTACTTC. The chain is built from TRBV14 and TRBJ2-5; D is unclear. CDR3 length: 12 amino acids. CDR1 SGHDN and CDR2 FVKESK come from the germline V gene. Trimming removed 0 bases at V and 4 bases at J, with 3 bases between.

As concerns this clonotype: Possible read error: a much larger clone is one base away. The genes are TRBV5-1 and TRBJ2-1, with D possibly TRBD1 on 6 matching bases. CDR1 is SGHRS, CDR2 YFSETQ, per germline. The CDR3 loop spans 14 amino acids. The CDR3 region has the DNA TGCGCCAGCACCATTGCCCAGGGGAACAATGAGCAGTGCTTC. Its protein is CASTIAQGNNEQCF.

The chain links TRBV7-2 to TRBJ2-7; 11 bases agree with TRBD2. J gave up 9 bases and V 5 bases, and 6 bases lay outside the gene matches. Looked up from germline, CDR1 is SGHTA and CDR2 is FQGNSA. This CDR3 has 13 amino acids. The CDR3 is CASSTTSGIGQYF. CDR3 DNA: TGTGCCAGCAGCACGACTAGCGGGATCGGGCAGTACTTC. The whole variable domain, remainder taken from reference TRBV7-2 and TRBJ2-7, is GAGVSQSPSNKVTEKGKDVELRCDPISGHTALYWYRQSLGQGLEFLIYFQGNSAPDKSGLPSDRFSAERTGGSVSTLTIQRTQQEDSAVYLCASSTTSGIGQYFGPGTRLTVT.

The rearrangement uses TRBV28 and TRBJ2-5, with D possibly TRBD2 on 6 matching bases. Germline lookup yields CDR1 MDHEN and CDR2 SYDVKM. Trimming took 6 bases from V and 4 from J, leaving 15 bases between them. CDR3 size: 14 residues. The CDR3 DNA is TGTGCCAGCAGCTATACCGGGACTCCAGAGACCCAGTACTTC. As protein: CASSYTGTPETQYF. The whole variable domain, filled in from reference TRBV28 and TRBJ2-5, reads DVKVTQSSRYLVKRTGEKVFLECVQDMDHENMFWYRQDPGLGLRLIYFSYDVKMKEKGDIPEGYSVSREKKERFSLILESASTNQTSMYLCASSYTGTPETQYFGPGTRLLVL.

CDR3 residues: CSASRDGNEKLFF. In nucleotides, the CDR3 is TGCAGTGCTAGCCGGGACGGAAATGAAAAACTGTTTTTT. The chain carries TRBV20-1 and TRBJ1-4; a possible D gene is TRBD1 (5 bases). The CDR3 is made up of 13 amino acids. Germline values: CDR1 DFQATT, CDR2 SNEGSKA (reference sequence). The V and J ends lost 3 bases and 5 bases respectively, with 10 bases between them.

V is TRBV9 and J is TRBJ1-1; D gene unclear. The ends were cut back, 0 bases at V and 4 bases at J, with 13 bases in the middle. The CDR3 is 15 residues long. Germline lookup yields CDR1 SGDLS and CDR2 YYNGEE. In nucleotides, the CDR3 is TGTGCCAGCAGCGTAGGTAGTACTCGCAGCACTGAAGCTTTCTTT. Protein: CASSVGSTRSTEAFF.

Regarding this clonotype: Given a much more abundant clone one base away, this may be a read error. This sequence joins TRBV20-1 and TRBJ2-4; perhaps TRBD1 as D (6 bases). This CDR3 comprises 16 residues. Trimming took 0 bases from V and 15 from J, leaving 27 bases between them. Germline V CDR1 and CDR2: DFQATT, SNEGSKA (reference sequence). The CDR3 DNA reads TGCAGTGCTAGAGACCCACAGGGCCGCAGGGCCTACGAGCGGTACTTC. Protein sequence: CSARDPQGRRAYERYF.

This clonotype occurred a few times. The rearrangement uses TRBV28 and TRBJ1-1, with D hard to call. CDR3 length: 12 residues. Germline values: CDR1 MDHEN, CDR2 SYDVKM. V was pared by 10 bases and J by 11 bases, with 20 bases between. The CDR3 loop is CATLRSNMKAFF. CDR3 nucleotide sequence: TGTGCCACCCTCAGGAGTAATATGAAGGCTTTCTTT.

In this sample, this clonotype turned up once. The junction and the germline gene differ at one end; a read error may be behind it. The J gene is TRBJ2-1, the V gene TRBV27, with 10 bases matching TRBD1. The CDR3 spans 15 residues. Germline V lookup: CDR1 MNHEY, CDR2 SMNVEV (reference sequence). The CDR3 sequence is CASSKTGGSYNGQFF. CDR3 nucleotides: TGTGCCAGCAGTAAGACAGGGGGCTCCTACAATGGGCAGTTCTTC.

This clonotype came up a few times. This rearrangement joins TRBV7-2 to TRBJ2-5, with 9 positions matching TRBD2. The CDR3 contains 17 residues. Losses at the gene ends were 5 bases for V and 5 bases for J; bases not matched to a gene: 15. CDR1 SGHTA and CDR2 FQGNSA come from the germline V gene. The DNA of the CDR3 is TGTGCCAGCAGCCTCGGCGGGTTAGCGGGAGTTTTGGAGACCCAGTACTTC. Translating gives CASSLGGLAGVLETQYF.

This chain uses TRBV7-9 with TRBJ2-5; 15 nucleotides align to TRBD2. The germline V gene encodes CDR1 SEHNR and CDR2 FQNEAQ (reference sequence). Trimming removed 1 base from V and 5 bases from J; junction bases left unmatched: 5. This CDR3 comprises 17 residues. CDR3 in DNA: TGTGCCAGCAGCTTAGACCGGACTAGCGGGAGGGGCGAGACCCAGTACTTC. This sequence encodes CASSLDRTSGRGETQYF.

There are a few counts of this clonotype. This sequence joins TRBV27 and TRBJ2-7, with D hard to call. The germline V and J ends were trimmed by 4 bases and 4 bases, with 17 bases remaining between them. The CDR3 loop spans 15 amino acids. The germline gives CDR1 MNHEY, CDR2 SMNVEV (reference sequence). CDR3 DNA sequence: TGTGCCAGCAGTTCCCCAGGCCTAAGTGGGTACGAGCAGTACTTC. It yields the protein CASSSPGLSGYEQYF.

This clonotype has only a few counts. The chain uses TRBV3-1 and TRBJ1-2; D gene unclear. Germline-derived CDR1 and CDR2 are LGHDT and YNNKEL (reference sequence). The V gene lost 1 base and the J gene lost 8 bases, with 11 bases spanning the gap. The CDR3 covers 13 residues. CDR3 DNA: TGTGCCAGCAGCCAAGTGACGGGGTCGGGCTACACCTTC. Translation gives CASSQVTGSGYTF.